The sequence of this TCR beta chain was determined in a study of early T cells in non-severe SARS-CoV-2 infection. Across the whole study: Bulk RNA isolated from unsorted whole blood underwent sequencing; chains were not paired. Overall study results and limits: Lookups in VDJdb leaned toward anti-spike CD8 responses and missed private and CD4 specificities.

The V segment lost 3 bases and the J segment 0 bases; nucleotides outside the gene matches: 10. CDR3 length: 18 residues. Germline values: CDR1 SGHVS, CDR2 FNYEAQ. On this clonotype itself: The antigen remains unidentified.

Unique molecular identifiers were added to individual cDNA molecules. TCRdb re-derived calls from the 5' RACE reads in MiXCR, one entry per CDR3 protein. The table has fewer than 90,000 distinct CDR3 sequences, about 14% seen once. Sequences were obtained from whole blood. The receptor's source is an adult who was a healthcare worker with PCR-confirmed SARS-CoV-2 infection or an uninfected control (not recorded which). This chain uses TRBV7-6 with TRBJ2-1; TRBD2 matches at 8 bases. CDR3 in DNA: TGTGCCAGCAGCTTCAGGACTAGCTCCGCCAGCTCCTACAATGAGCAGTTCTTC. This encodes CASSFRTSSASSYNEQFF.